These 20 T cell receptor beta chains came from one sample sequenced in a study of technical replicates of blood from several donors. Sequencing was performed with immunoSEQ multiplex PCR; in TCRdb, only in-frame clones are kept and a portion is missing. The sample consists of about 94,000 clones, about 94% of them appearing once. The sequenced sample consisted of T cells isolated from PBMCs. The origin of the receptors is a human donor in good health.

CDR3 sequence: CASSEFGRNTEAFF. CDR3 coding DNA: TGTGCCAGCAGTGAATTTGGCAGGAACACTGAAGCTTTCTTT. The gene calls are TRBV25-1 and TRBJ1-1, with D unresolved. The germline CDR1 and CDR2 sequences are MGHDK and SYGVNS. V was clipped by 1 base and J by 1 base, with 7 bases between them. The CDR3 spans 14 residues.

This clone appeared once. The gene calls are TRBV29-1 and TRBJ2-2; perhaps TRBD2 as D (6 bases). CDR1 SQVTM and CDR2 ANQGSEA come from the germline V gene. The V end was cut by 4 bases, the J end by 3 bases, with 12 bases between. This CDR3 has 14 residues. CDR3 DNA: TGCAGCGTTGGGCGCAGCGGGTACACCGGGGAGCTGTTTTTT. Its protein product is CSVGRSGYTGELFF.

CDR3 region: CASSLTSTYNEQFF. For the CDR3, the DNA is TGCGCCAGCAGCTTGACTAGCACCTACAATGAGCAGTTCTTC. The V and J genes are TRBV5-1 and TRBJ2-1; possibly TRBD2 for D (6 bases). The CDR3 loop spans 14 amino acids. V was pared by 1 base and J by 2 bases, with 7 bases between. The germline V gene has CDR1 SGHRS and CDR2 YFSETQ.

V gene TRBV7-8 combines with J gene TRBJ2-1; TRBD2 matches 11 bases. The CDR3 runs 15 residues. CDR1 and CDR2 (germline): SGHVS, FQNEAQ. The junction had 6 bases not matched to a gene; V was cut back by 3 bases and J by 8 bases. DNA of the CDR3: TGTGCCAGCAGCTTGGGTGGACTAGCGGGTGATGAGCAGTTCTTC. This encodes CASSLGGLAGDEQFF.

This CDR3 is CASSEARGGSYQPQHF. CDR3 nucleotide sequence: TGTGCCAGCAGTGAAGCTCGAGGGGGCAGTTATCAGCCCCAGCATTTT. J is TRBJ1-5 and V is TRBV6-1, with 7 bases fitting TRBD1. The junction had 7 bases not matched to a gene; V was cut back by 0 bases and J by 5 bases. The V gene's germline CDR1 is MNHNS and CDR2 SASEGT. The CDR3 runs to 16 residues.

This chain connects TRBV5-1 to TRBJ2-3, with TRBD2 identical over 8 bases. V was clipped by 0 bases and J by 4 bases; unmatched bases: 7. Germline V CDR1 and CDR2: SGHRS, YFSETQ. The CDR3 is made up of 16 amino acids. This chain's CDR3 is CASSLVSGGPPDTQYF. The CDR3, as DNA: TGCGCCAGCAGCTTGGTCTCGGGAGGGCCCCCAGATACGCAGTATTTT.

The rearrangement joins TRBV5-4 to TRBJ1-1, with 9 nucleotides matching TRBD1. The junction had 4 bases not matched to a gene; V was cut back by 3 bases and J by 4 bases. The CDR3 extends over 14 amino acids. Germline assignment: CDR1 SGHNT and CDR2 YYREEE (reference sequence). The CDR3 DNA sequence: TGTGCCAGCAGCTATGACAGGGGGATCACTGAAGCTTTCTTT. Translated, it gives CASSYDRGITEAFF.

This rearrangement joins TRBV6-5 to TRBJ1-2; D is possibly TRBD1 (5 bases). V was trimmed by 8 bases and J by 5 bases, leaving 15 bases between them. The CDR3 is 13 residues long. CDR1 MNHEY and CDR2 SVGAGI come from the germline V gene. The CDR3 spells CASWGGVGYGYTF. DNA of the CDR3: TGTGCCAGCTGGGGGGGAGTCGGTTATGGCTACACCTTC.

The V gene is TRBV10-3, the J gene TRBJ2-1, with 9 bases that match TRBD2. The trim removed 2 bases at V and 6 bases at J, leaving 8 bases unmatched. Germline loops: CDR1 ENHRY, CDR2 SYGVKD. The CDR3 runs to 16 residues. Here the CDR3 reads CAISEPASGTPNEQFF. The CDR3 DNA reads TGTGCCATCAGTGAGCCGGCTAGCGGGACGCCCAATGAGCAGTTCTTC.

The chain couples TRBV6-5 to TRBJ1-5, with a tentative D call TRBD1 (5 bases). Trimming shortened V by 4 bases and J by 0 bases, and 10 bases separated the two germline ends. Germline V gives CDR1 MNHEY, CDR2 SVGAGI. The CDR3 contains 15 residues. In DNA form, the CDR3 reads TGTGCCAGCAGTTCTTCAGGGTATAGCAATCAGCCCCAGCATTTT. Translated, it gives CASSSSGYSNQPQHF.

CDR3 sequence: CASSQVSAGGNSPLHF. CDR3 in DNA: TGCGCCAGCAGCCAAGTCAGTGCAGGGGGCAATTCACCCCTCCACTTT. The chain links TRBV4-1 to TRBJ1-6, with TRBD1 matching 8 bases. Germline V CDR1 and CDR2: MGHRA, YSYEKL. The V segment lost 1 base and the J segment 7 bases; nucleotides outside the gene matches: 6. CDR3 length: 16 residues.

The chain is built from TRBV6-5 and TRBJ2-6; D remains ambiguous. V was clipped by 2 bases and J by 0 bases, with 5 bases between them. The CDR3 totals 15 residues. Germline values: CDR1 MNHEY, CDR2 SVGAGI. CDR3 sequence (DNA): TGTGCCAGCAGTTACCAAAACTCTGGGGCCAACGTCCTGACTTTC. Protein sequence: CASSYQNSGANVLTF.

The J gene is TRBJ2-2, the V gene TRBV6-6, with 8 positions matching TRBD2. Trimming cost V 5 bases and J 3 bases; bases outside gene matches: 8. There are 16 residues in the CDR3. Germline CDR1 and CDR2: MNHNY and SVGAGI (reference sequence). As DNA, the CDR3 is TGTGCCAGCAGTCCACGGGGGGGCGTAGACACCGGGGAGCTGTTTTTT. It yields the protein CASSPRGGVDTGELFF.

The chain recombines TRBV6-5 with TRBJ2-5; TRBD1 might be the D (6 bases). The V gene lost 0 bases and the J gene lost 2 bases, with 13 bases spanning the gap. Germline values: CDR1 MNHEY, CDR2 SVGAGI. The CDR3 spans 16 residues. CDR3 in DNA: TGTGCCAGCAGTTACTCCCTCTTGAGGGGGCAAGAGACCCAGTACTTC. It translates to CASSYSLLRGQETQYF.

The chain joins TRBV28 to TRBJ1-3, with unresolved D. The germline CDR1 and CDR2 sequences are MDHEN and SYDVKM. V lost 6 bases to trimming and J lost 3 bases, with 12 bases between them. The CDR3 loop spans 14 amino acids. CDR3 sequence reads: CASRRAGDGNTIYF. CDR3 in DNA: TGTGCCAGCAGGCGAGCCGGGGATGGAAACACCATATATTTT.

The rearrangement uses TRBV7-6 and TRBJ2-3; TRBD1 agrees at 7 bases. Germline lookup yields CDR1 SGHVS and CDR2 FNYEAQ. With 4 bases clipped from V and 6 bases from J, the junction kept 4 bases outside the gene matches. This CDR3 is built from 13 residues. This chain's CDR3 is CASSSGGTDTQYF. CDR3 sequence (DNA): TGTGCCAGCAGCTCAGGGGGAACCGATACGCAGTATTTT. The whole variable domain, remainder taken from reference TRBV7-6 and TRBJ2-3, is GAGVSQSPRYKVTKRGQDVALRCDPISGHVSLYWYRQALGQGPEFLTYFNYEAQQDKSGLPNDRFSAERPEGSISTLTIQRTEQRDSAMYRCASSSGGTDTQYFGPGTRLTVL.

J is TRBJ2-1 and V is TRBV5-1, with 9 positions matching TRBD2. From germline, CDR1 is SGHRS and CDR2 YFSETQ. The ends lost 0 bases at V and 12 bases at J; junction bases unmatched: 7. The CDR3 sequence is 14 residues long. CDR3 DNA: TGCGCCAGCAGCTTGGTAGTAGCGGGAGACTCGCAGTTCTTC. Its translation: CASSLVVAGDSQFF.

The chain carries TRBV7-9 and TRBJ1-4; D call uncertain. V lost 4 bases and J 5 bases, leaving 17 bases between the germline ends. CDR1 SEHNR and CDR2 FQNEAQ come from the germline V gene (reference sequence). This CDR3 comprises 16 residues. The CDR3, as DNA: TGTGCCAGCAGCTCAGAAACCGGGAGAGAGAATGAAAAACTGTTTTTT. It translates to CASSSETGRENEKLFF.

The chain uses TRBV5-1 and TRBJ1-1, with 10 bases identical to TRBD1. The V gene's germline CDR1 is SGHRS and CDR2 YFSETQ. The CDR3 is 16 amino acids. J gave up 5 bases and V 8 bases, and 15 bases lay outside the gene matches. CDR3 amino acids: CASYHSTGTGDTEAFF. The DNA for the CDR3 is TGCGCCAGTTATCATAGCACCGGGACAGGGGATACTGAAGCTTTCTTT. Using reference TRBV5-1 and TRBJ1-1 for the parts outside the CDR3, the full variable domain is KAGVTQTPRYLIKTRGQQVTLSCSPISGHRSVSWYQQTPGQGLQFLFEYFSETQRNKGNFPGRFSGRQFSNSRSEMNVSTLELGDSALYLCASYHSTGTGDTEAFFGQGTRLTVV.

This rearrangement joins TRBV5-1 to TRBJ1-1; D is unresolved. The germline V and J ends were trimmed by 1 base and 5 bases, with 15 bases remaining between them. Per germline, CDR1 SGHRS and CDR2 YFSETQ. There are 15 residues in the CDR3. The CDR3 protein is CASSLIPGGSTEAFF. CDR3 DNA sequence: TGCGCCAGCAGCTTGATTCCGGGAGGTAGTACTGAAGCTTTCTTT.